The 4 T cell receptor beta chains reported below all come from one sample, sequenced in a study of blood T cell repertoires in COVID-19. TCRdb's table, derived via immunoSEQ multiplex PCR, lists solely in-frame clones and lacks some. Here the sample spans about 110,000 clones, 86% being singletons. Sequenced sample: peripheral blood. The receptors shown here come from a man in his forties or fifties with acute or convalescent COVID-19.

This clone was recorded only once. The J gene is TRBJ2-7, the V gene TRBV6-1; 7 bases map to TRBD1. CDR1 is MNHNS and CDR2 is SASEGT in the germline V gene. Trimming at V came to 2 bases and at J to 3 bases, leaving 7 bases not matched to a gene. The CDR3 is made up of 15 amino acids. This CDR3 is CASSERGGFFYEQYF. CDR3 in DNA: TGTGCCAGCAGTGAAAGAGGGGGCTTTTTCTACGAGCAGTACTTC.

Only a few counts were recorded for this clone. The chain combines TRBV11-2 with TRBJ1-1, with TRBD1 as a possible D gene (5 bases). The CDR3 length is 13 residues. V lost 0 bases, J lost 12 bases, and 14 bases lay in between. Germline V gene lookup returns CDR1 SGHAT and CDR2 FQNNGV. The CDR3 reads CASSLDPDTIPFF. The CDR3 bases are TGTGCCAGCAGCTTAGATCCGGACACAATTCCTTTCTTT.

This clone has only one observation. The genes are TRBV19 and TRBJ2-3, with 7 bases matching TRBD1. CDR3 length: 14 amino acids. Unmatched junction bases numbered 4, after V lost 5 bases and J lost 2 bases. Per the germline V gene, CDR1 is LNHDA and CDR2 is SQIVND (reference sequence). The CDR3 protein is CASSLQGDTDTQYF. CDR3 coding DNA: TGTGCCAGTAGTCTTCAGGGGGACACAGATACGCAGTATTTT.

This clone has only a few counts. The chain is built from TRBV6-1 and TRBJ2-3, with 13 positions matching TRBD2. Germline CDR1 reads MNHNS; CDR2 reads SASEGT. V lost 4 bases, J lost 6 bases, and 10 bases stayed unmatched. The CDR3 is made up of 17 amino acids. This chain's CDR3 is CASSASGTSGAADTQYF. CDR3 DNA: TGTGCCAGCAGTGCCTCCGGGACTAGCGGGGCCGCGGATACGCAGTATTTT.